The following is a TCR beta chain sequence with its context. Authors' analysis steps: Reference gene primers were amplified, and this amplification served to estimate nucleated cell counts. Sequencing used immunoSEQ multiplex PCR; TCRdb keeps in-frame clones, though not all of them. V and J calls and clone size are copied from that table; D and trimming were computed from the DNA. The sample contains about 120,000 clones, under 90% of which appear only once. Germline loops: CDR1 SNHLY, CDR2 FYNNEI. After removal of 6 bases from V and 5 bases from J, the junction contained 4 bases not matched to a gene. CDR3 length: 12 amino acids. The data were taken from a study of blood T cell repertoires in COVID-19. Across the study: Sources were T cells, B-cell-depleted T cells, or PBMCs; the material itself was cDNA or gDNA.

The chain employs TRBV2 and TRBJ2-7, with 7 bases fitting TRBD1. The sequence was obtained from a man between 60 and 75 years old with acute or convalescent COVID-19. The sequenced material came from peripheral blood. CDR3 bases: TGTGCCAGCAGACAACAGGGGAACGAGCAGTACTTC. Translating gives CASRQQGNEQYF.